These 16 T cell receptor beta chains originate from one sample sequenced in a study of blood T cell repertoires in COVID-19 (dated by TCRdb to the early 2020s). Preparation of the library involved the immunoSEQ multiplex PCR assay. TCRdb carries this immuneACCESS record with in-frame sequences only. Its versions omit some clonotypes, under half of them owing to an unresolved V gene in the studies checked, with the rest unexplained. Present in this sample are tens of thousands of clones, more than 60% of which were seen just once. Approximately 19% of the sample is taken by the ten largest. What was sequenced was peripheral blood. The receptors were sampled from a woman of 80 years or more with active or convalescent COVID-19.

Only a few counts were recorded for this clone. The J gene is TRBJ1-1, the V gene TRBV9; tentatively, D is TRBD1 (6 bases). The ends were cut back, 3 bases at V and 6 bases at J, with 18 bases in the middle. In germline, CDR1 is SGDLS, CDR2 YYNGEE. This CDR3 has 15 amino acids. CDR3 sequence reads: CASSALQGYQAEAFF. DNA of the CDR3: TGTGCCAGCAGCGCTTTACAGGGATATCAAGCTGAAGCTTTCTTT.

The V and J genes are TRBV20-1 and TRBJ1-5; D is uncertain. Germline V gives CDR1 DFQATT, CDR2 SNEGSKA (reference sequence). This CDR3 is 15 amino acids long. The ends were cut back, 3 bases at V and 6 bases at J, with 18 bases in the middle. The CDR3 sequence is CSASFAPEASQPQHF. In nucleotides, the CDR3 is TGCAGTGCTAGTTTTGCCCCGGAGGCCAGTCAGCCCCAGCATTTT.

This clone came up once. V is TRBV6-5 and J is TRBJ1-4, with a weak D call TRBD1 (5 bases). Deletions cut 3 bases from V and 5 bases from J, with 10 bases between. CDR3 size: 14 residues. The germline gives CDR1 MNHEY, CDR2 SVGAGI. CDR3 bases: TGTGCCAGCAGTTATGGCAGGGCGAATGAAAAACTGTTTTTT. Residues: CASSYGRANEKLFF.

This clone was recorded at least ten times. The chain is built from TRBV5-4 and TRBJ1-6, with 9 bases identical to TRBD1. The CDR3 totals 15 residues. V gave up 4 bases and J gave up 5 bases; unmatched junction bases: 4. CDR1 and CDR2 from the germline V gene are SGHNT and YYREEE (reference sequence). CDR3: CASSTTGGNNSPLHF. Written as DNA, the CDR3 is TGTGCCAGCAGCACCACAGGGGGCAATAATTCACCCCTCCACTTT.

CDR3 region: CASSVGLANTGELFF. The DNA of the CDR3 is TGTGCCAGCAGCGTAGGGCTTGCGAACACCGGGGAGCTGTTTTTT. The V and J genes are TRBV9 and TRBJ2-2; no reliable D call. The CDR3 is 15 amino acids. V was clipped by 0 bases and J by 0 bases, with 6 bases between them. CDR1 is SGDLS, CDR2 YYNGEE, per germline.

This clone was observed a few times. The CDR3 sequence is CASSFPGQNTGELFF. CDR3 nucleotide sequence: TGTGCCAGCAGCTTTCCCGGACAAAACACCGGGGAGCTGTTTTTT. This chain connects TRBV5-4 to TRBJ2-2, with D perhaps TRBD1 (5 bases). This CDR3 is 15 amino acids long. The germline gives CDR1 SGHNT, CDR2 YYREEE (reference sequence). V shed 2 bases and J shed 2 bases, with 10 bases lying between them.

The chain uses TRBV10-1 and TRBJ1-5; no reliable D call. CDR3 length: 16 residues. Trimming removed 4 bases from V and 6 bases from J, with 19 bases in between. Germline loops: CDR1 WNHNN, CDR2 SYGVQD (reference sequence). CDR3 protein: CASSVNLQRSGQPQHF. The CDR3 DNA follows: TGCGCCAGCAGTGTTAACTTGCAGAGAAGCGGTCAGCCCCAGCATTTT.

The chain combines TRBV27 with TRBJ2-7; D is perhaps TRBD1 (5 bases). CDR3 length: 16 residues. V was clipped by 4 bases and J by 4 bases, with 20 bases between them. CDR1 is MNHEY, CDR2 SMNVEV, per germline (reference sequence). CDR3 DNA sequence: TGTGCCAGCAGTTCTTACTCTGCAGGGAACAAGTACGAGCAGTACTTC. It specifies CASSSYSAGNKYEQYF.

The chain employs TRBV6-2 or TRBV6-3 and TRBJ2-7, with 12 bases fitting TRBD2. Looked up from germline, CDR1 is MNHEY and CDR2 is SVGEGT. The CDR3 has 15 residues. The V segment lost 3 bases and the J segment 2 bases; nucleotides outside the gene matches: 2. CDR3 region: CASSYGLAGTYEQYF. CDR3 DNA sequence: TGTGCCAGCAGTTATGGACTAGCGGGGACCTACGAGCAGTACTTC.

In nucleotides, the CDR3 is TGTGCCAGCAGCTTAGGGGTGACGGGGGGAGGTTCACCCCTCCACTTT. Protein: CASSLGVTGGGSPLHF. The V call is TRBV7-2, the J call TRBJ1-6; perhaps TRBD1 as D (5 bases). V was pared by 1 base and J by 9 bases, with 16 bases between. CDR3 length: 16 residues. Germline CDR1 SGHTA, CDR2 FQGNSA.

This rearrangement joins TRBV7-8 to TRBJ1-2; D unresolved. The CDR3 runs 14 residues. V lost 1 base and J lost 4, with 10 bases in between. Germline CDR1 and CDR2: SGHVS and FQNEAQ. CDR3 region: CASSLDGQIYGYTF. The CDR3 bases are TGTGCCAGCAGCTTAGATGGGCAGATCTATGGCTACACCTTC.

The CDR3 DNA follows: TGTGCCAGCACCGGGACAAACTATGGCTACACCTTC. Its translation is CASTGTNYGYTF. The gene calls are TRBV12-3 or TRBV12-4 and TRBJ1-2, with D maybe TRBD1 (6 bases). Between the trimmed V and J ends, which lost 7 bases and 2 bases, there was a span of 8 bases. CDR3 length equals 12 residues.

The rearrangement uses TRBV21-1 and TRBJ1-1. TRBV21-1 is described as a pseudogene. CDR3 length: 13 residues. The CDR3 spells CASSKSGGTEAFF. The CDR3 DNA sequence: TGTGCCAGCAGCAAATCGGGGGGAACTGAAGCTTTCTTT.

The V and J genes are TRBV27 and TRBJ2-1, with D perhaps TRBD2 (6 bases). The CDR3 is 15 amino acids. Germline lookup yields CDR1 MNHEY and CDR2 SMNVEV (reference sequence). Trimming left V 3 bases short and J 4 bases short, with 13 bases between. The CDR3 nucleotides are TGTGCCAGCAGTTTTCTGGCTAGCGAGTACAATGAGCAGTTCTTC. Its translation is CASSFLASEYNEQFF.

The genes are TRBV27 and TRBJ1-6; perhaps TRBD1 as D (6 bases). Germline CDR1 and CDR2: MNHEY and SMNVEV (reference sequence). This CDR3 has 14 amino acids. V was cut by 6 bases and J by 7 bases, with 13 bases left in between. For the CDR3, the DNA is TGTGCCAGCAGCCCTCGACAGGAGAATTCACCCCTCCACTTT. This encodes CASSPRQENSPLHF.

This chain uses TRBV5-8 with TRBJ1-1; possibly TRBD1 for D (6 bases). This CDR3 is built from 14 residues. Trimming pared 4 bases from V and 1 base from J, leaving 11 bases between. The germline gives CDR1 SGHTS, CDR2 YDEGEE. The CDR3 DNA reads TGTGCCAGCAGCGAGACAGGTTGGAACACTGAAGCTTTCTTT. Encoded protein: CASSETGWNTEAFF.